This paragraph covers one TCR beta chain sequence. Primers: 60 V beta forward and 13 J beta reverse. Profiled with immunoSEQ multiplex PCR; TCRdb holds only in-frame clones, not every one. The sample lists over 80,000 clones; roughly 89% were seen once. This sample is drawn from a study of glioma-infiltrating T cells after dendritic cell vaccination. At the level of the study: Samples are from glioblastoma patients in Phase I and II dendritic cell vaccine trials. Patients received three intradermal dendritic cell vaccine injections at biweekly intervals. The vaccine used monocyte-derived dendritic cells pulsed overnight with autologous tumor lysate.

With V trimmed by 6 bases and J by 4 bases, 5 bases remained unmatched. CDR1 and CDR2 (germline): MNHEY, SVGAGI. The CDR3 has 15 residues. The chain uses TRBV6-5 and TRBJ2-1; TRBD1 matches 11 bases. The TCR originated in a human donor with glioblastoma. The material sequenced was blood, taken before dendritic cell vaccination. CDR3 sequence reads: CASRRTGGNYNEQFF. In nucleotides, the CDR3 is TGTGCCAGCAGGCGGACAGGGGGCAATTACAATGAGCAGTTCTTC.